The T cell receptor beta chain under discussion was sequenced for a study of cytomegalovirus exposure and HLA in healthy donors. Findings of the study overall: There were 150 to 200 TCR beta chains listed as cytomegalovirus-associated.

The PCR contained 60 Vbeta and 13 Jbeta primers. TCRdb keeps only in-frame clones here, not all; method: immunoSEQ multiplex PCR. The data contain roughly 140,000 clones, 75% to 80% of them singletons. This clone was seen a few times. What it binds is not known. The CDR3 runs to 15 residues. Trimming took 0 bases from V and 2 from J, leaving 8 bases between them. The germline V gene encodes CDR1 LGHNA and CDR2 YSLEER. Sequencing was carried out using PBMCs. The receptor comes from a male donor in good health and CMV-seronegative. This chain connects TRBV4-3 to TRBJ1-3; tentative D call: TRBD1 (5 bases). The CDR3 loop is CASSQEGGAGNTIYF. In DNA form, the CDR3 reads TGCGCCAGCAGCCAAGAGGGGGGAGCTGGAAACACCATATATTTT.